This TCR beta chain was observed in a study of blood T cell repertoires in COVID-19. Study in general: Sites in the United States, Italy and Spain provided acute and convalescent COVID-19 samples.

One Seattle source followed patients from active infection through their disease course. Authors' methods: Estimation of nucleated cell counts relied on the amplification of reference gene primers. The data were produced by immunoSEQ multiplex PCR, yet TCRdb's version contains in-frame clones alone and is incomplete. Clone size and the V and J calls come from that table; the DNA yielded D and trimming. The sample shows about 160,000 clones, roughly 90% of them seen only once. The CDR3 has 15 residues. Germline values: CDR1 MNHEY, CDR2 SMNVEV (reference sequence). V was pared by 3 bases and J by 3 bases, with 12 bases between.

The clonotype comes from a man aged 30 to 39 with COVID-19, enrolled during active disease. Sequenced sample: peripheral blood. The V gene is TRBV27, the J gene TRBJ2-1; weak D call: TRBD1 (6 bases). CDR3 sequence: CASSFTDSFYNEQFF. The CDR3 nucleotides are TGTGCCAGCAGTTTTACGGACAGTTTCTACAATGAGCAGTTCTTC.